This TCR beta chain was found in a study of blood T cell repertoires in COVID-19. CDR1 and CDR2 (germline): MNHEY, SMNVEV (reference sequence). Trimming took off 3 bases at V and 7 bases at J, with 7 bases between the two ends. The CDR3 loop spans 12 amino acids. The authors' processing: Using reference gene primer amplification, nucleated cell counts were estimated. TCRdb's table, derived via immunoSEQ multiplex PCR, lists solely in-frame clones and lacks some. That table gives V, J and clone size, and the DNA gave D and trimming. The table shows 110,000 or so clones, with approximately 85% occurring only once.

The sequenced sample was peripheral blood. This chain links TRBV27 with TRBJ1-5; D unclear. The receptor comes from a woman aged 55-69 years with COVID-19, enrolled during active disease. CDR3 in amino acids: CASSFAGQPQHF. In nucleotides, the CDR3 is TGTGCCAGCAGTTTTGCCGGGCAGCCCCAGCATTTT.